This TCR beta chain was sequenced in a study of T cell repertoires in cytomegalovirus infection. In the study overall: Indicated by public TCR beta signatures were CMV infection and matching HLA type.

About this clonotype: Its target is unknown.

Trimming shortened V by 0 bases and J by 7 bases, and 9 bases separated the two germline ends. Germline CDR1 and CDR2: LNHNV and YYDKDF (reference sequence). There are 14 residues in the CDR3. Study findings and constraints: Cumulative frequency of public TCR beta families picked out carriers of CMV plus the relevant HLA.

One entry per CDR3 protein results from TCRdb running MiXCR on the reads. The repertoire includes some 680,000 distinct CDR3 sequences, roughly 35% of them detected once, and 2.8% sits in the top ten. The clonotype comes from a human donor in good health (CMV status not recorded). Some clones in this sample may be carry-over from other donors' samples. The sample taken for sequencing was PBMCs. The rearrangement links TRBV15 to TRBJ1-4; no clear D. The CDR3 DNA is TGTGCCACCAGCAGAGATGGCGTGGGTGAAAAACTGTTTTTT. It specifies CATSRDGVGEKLFF.